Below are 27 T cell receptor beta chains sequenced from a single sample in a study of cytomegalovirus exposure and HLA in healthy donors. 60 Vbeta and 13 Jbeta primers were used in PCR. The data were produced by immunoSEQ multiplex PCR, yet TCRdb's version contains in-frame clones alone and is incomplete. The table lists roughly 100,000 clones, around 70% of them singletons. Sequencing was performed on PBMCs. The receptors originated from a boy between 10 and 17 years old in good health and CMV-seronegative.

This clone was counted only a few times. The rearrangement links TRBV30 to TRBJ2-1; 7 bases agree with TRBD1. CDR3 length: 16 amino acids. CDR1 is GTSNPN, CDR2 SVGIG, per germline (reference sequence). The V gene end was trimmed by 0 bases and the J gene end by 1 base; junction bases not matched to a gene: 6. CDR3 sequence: CAWSVPRTGSYNEQFF. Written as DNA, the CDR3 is TGTGCCTGGAGTGTACCAAGGACAGGATCCTACAATGAGCAGTTCTTC.

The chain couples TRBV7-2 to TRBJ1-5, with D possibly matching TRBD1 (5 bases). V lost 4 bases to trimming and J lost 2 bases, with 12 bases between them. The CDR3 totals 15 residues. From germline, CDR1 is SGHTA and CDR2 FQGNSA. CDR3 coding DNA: TGTGCCAGCAGCTCCGGACATACCGGCAATCAGCCCCAGCATTTT. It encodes CASSSGHTGNQPQHF. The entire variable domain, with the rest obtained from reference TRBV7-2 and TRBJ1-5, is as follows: GAGVSQSPSNKVTEKGKDVELRCDPISGHTALYWYRQSLGQGLEFLIYFQGNSAPDKSGLPSDRFSAERTGGSVSTLTIQRTQQEDSAVYLCASSSGHTGNQPQHFGDGTRLSIL.

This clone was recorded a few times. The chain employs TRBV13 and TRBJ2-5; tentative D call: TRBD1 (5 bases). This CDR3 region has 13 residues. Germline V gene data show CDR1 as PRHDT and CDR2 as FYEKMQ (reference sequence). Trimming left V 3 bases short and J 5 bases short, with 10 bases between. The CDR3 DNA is TGTGCCAGCAGCTTCCAGGGTTTGGAGACCCAGTACTTC. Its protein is CASSFQGLETQYF.

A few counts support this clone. The CDR3 is CASSVGGLAGGGEQFF. CDR3 nucleotide sequence: TGTGCCAGCAGCGTAGGGGGACTAGCGGGAGGGGGTGAGCAGTTCTTC. V is TRBV9 and J is TRBJ2-1, with TRBD2 matching over 16 bases. Trimming took 0 bases from V and 9 from J; bases not matched to a gene: 3. CDR1 SGDLS and CDR2 YYNGEE come from the germline V gene. The CDR3 extends over 16 amino acids. Full variable domain (remainder filled in from reference TRBV9 and TRBJ2-1): DSGVTQTPKHLITATGQRVTLRCSPRSGDLSVYWYQQSLDQGLQFLIQYYNGEERAKGNILERFSAQQFPDLHSELNLSSLELGDSALYFCASSVGGLAGGGEQFFGPGTRLTVL.

Here the CDR3 DNA reads TGTGCCAGCAGTTACTCGTTTTACGGGGCCTACGAGCAGTACTTC. Translation gives CASSYSFYGAYEQYF. This sequence joins TRBV6-5 and TRBJ2-7; D perhaps matches TRBD2 (5 bases). The V end lost 0 bases, the J end lost 2 bases, and 11 bases lay between the germline ends. CDR1 is MNHEY, CDR2 SVGAGI, per germline. The CDR3 spans 15 residues.

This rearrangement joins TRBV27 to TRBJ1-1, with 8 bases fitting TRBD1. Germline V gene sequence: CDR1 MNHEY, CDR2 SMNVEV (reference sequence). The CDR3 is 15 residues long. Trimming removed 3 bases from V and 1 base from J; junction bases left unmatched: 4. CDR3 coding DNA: TGTGCCAGCAGTTTTTCACAGGGGGGGAACACTGAAGCTTTCTTT. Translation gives CASSFSQGGNTEAFF.

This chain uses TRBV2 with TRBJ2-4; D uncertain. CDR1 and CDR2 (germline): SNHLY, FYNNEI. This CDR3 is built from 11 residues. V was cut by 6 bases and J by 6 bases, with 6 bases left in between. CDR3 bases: TGTGCCAGCAGCCCATCAAACATTCAGTACTTC. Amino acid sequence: CASSPSNIQYF.

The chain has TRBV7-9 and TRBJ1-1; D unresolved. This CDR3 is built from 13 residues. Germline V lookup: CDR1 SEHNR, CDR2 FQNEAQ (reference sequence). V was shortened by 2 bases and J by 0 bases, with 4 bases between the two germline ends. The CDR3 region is CASSLTVNTEAFF. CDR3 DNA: TGTGCCAGCAGCTTAACAGTGAACACTGAAGCTTTCTTT.

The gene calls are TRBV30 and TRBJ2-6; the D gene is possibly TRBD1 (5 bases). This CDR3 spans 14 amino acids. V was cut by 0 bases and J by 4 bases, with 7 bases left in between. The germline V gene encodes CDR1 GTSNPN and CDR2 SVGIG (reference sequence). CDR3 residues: CAWSVGAGANVLTF. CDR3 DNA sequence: TGTGCCTGGAGTGTAGGGGCCGGGGCCAACGTCCTGACTTTC.

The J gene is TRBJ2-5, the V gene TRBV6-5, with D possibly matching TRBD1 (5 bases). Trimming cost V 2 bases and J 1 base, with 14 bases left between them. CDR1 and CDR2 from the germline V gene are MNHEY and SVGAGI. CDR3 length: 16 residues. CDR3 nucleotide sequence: TGTGCCAGCAGTTACCGCCCAGGGTCGCTCCAAGAGACCCAGTACTTC. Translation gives CASSYRPGSLQETQYF.

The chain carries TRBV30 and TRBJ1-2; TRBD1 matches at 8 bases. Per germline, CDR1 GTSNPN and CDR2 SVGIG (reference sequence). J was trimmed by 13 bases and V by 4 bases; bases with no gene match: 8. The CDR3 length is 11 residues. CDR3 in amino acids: CAWIDGQGSTF. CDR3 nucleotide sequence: TGTGCCTGGATCGATGGACAGGGTAGCACCTTC.

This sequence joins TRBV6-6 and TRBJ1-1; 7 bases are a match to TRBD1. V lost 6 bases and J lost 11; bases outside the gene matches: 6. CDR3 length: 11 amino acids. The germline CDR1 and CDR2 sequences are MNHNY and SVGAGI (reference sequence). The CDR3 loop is CASSLTGWAFF. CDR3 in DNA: TGTGCCAGCAGCCTGACAGGGTGGGCTTTCTTT.

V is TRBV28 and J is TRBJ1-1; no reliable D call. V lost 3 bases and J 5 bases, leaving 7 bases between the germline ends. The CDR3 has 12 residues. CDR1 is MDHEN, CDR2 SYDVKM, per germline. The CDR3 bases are TGTGCCAGCAGTTTGGTGGAGACTGAAGCTTTCTTT. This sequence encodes CASSLVETEAFF.

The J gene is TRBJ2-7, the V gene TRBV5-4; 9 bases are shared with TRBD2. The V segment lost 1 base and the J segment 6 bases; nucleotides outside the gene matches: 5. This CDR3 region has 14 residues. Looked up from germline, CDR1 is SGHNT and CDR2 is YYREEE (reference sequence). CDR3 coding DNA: TGTGCCAGCAGCTTGACAGCGGGAGGTTCCGAGCAGTACTTC. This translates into CASSLTAGGSEQYF.

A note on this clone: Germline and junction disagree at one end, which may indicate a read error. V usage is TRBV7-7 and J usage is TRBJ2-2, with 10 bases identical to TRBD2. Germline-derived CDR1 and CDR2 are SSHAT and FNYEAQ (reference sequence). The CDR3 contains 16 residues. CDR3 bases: TGTGCTAGCAGCACCGGGACTAGCGCACGAACCGGGGAGCTGTTTTTT. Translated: CASSTGTSARTGELFF.

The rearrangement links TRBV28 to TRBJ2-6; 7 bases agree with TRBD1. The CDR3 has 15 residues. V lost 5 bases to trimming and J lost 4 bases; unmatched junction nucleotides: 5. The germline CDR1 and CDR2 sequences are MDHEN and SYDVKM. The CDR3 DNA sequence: TGTGCCAGCAGTCCGACAGGGTACGGGGCCAACGTCCTGACTTTC. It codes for CASSPTGYGANVLTF.

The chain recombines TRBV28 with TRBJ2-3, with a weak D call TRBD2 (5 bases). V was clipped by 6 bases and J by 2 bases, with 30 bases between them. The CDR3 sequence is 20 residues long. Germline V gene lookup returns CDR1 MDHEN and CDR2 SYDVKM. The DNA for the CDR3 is TGTGCCAGCAGATCCCAACCAGACCGATCGAGGAGGTGGTCCACAGATACGCAGTATTTT. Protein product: CASRSQPDRSRRWSTDTQYF.

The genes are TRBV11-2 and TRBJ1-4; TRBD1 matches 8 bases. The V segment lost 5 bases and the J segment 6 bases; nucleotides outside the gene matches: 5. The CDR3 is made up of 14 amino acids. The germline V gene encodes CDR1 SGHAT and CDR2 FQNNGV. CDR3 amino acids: CASSRDRGHEKLFF. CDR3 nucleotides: TGTGCCAGCAGCCGTGACAGGGGTCATGAAAAACTGTTTTTT. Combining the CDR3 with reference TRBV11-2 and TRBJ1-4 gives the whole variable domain EAGVAQSPRYKIIEKRQSVAFWCNPISGHATLYWYQQILGQGPKLLIQFQNNGVVDDSQLPKDRFSAERLKGVDSTLKIQPAKLEDSAVYLCASSRDRGHEKLFFGSGTQLSVL.

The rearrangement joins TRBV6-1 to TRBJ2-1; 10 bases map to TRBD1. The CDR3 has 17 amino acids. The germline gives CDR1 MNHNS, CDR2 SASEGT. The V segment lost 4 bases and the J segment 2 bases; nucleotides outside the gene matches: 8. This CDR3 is CASSALTGTGAYNEQFF. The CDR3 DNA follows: TGTGCCAGCAGTGCCCTCACCGGGACAGGGGCCTACAATGAGCAGTTCTTC.

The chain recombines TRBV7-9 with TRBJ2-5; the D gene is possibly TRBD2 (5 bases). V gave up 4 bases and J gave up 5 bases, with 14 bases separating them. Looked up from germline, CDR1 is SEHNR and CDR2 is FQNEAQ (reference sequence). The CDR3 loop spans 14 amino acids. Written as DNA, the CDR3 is TGTGCCAGCAGCTCCTCCGGGATGCGGGAGACCCAGTACTTC. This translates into CASSSSGMRETQYF.

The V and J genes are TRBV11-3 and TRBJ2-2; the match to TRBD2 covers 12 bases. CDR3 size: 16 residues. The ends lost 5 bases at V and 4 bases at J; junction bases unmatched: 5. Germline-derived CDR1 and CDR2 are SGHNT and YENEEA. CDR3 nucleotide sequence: TGTGCCAGCAGCACCTCTAGCGGGAGGGGCACCGGGGAGCTGTTTTTT. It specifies CASSTSSGRGTGELFF.

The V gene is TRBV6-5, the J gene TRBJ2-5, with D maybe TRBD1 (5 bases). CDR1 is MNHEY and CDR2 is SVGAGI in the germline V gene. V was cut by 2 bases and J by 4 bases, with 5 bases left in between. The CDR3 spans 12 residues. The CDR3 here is CASSYRGETQYF. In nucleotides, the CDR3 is TGTGCCAGCAGTTACAGGGGAGAGACCCAGTACTTC.

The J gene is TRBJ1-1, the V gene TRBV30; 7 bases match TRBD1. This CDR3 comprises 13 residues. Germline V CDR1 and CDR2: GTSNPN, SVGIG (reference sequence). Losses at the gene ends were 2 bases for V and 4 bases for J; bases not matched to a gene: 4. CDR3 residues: CAWSFRGSTEAFF. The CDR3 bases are TGTGCCTGGAGTTTCAGGGGGTCCACTGAAGCTTTCTTT.

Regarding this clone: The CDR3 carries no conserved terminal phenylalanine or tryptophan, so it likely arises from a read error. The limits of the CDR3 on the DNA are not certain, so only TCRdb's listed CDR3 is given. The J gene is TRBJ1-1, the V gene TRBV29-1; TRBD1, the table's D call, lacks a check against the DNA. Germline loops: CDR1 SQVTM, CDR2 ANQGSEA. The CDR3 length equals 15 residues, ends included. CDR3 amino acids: CSVRWQGVVNTEALV.

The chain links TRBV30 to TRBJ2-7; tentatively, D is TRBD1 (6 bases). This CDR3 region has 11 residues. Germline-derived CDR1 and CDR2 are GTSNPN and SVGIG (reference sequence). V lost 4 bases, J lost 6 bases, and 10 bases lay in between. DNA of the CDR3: TGTGCCTGGATACAGGGTGTCGAGCAGTACTTC. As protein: CAWIQGVEQYF.

CDR3 sequence: CASSLPGGTGKEQYF. As DNA, the CDR3 is TGCGCCAGCAGCCTTCCCGGGGGGACAGGGAAAGAGCAGTACTTC. The rearrangement joins TRBV4-1 to TRBJ2-7; 9 nucleotides agree with TRBD1. The CDR3 has 15 amino acids. Losses at the gene ends were 4 bases for V and 7 bases for J; bases not matched to a gene: 11. Per germline, CDR1 MGHRA and CDR2 YSYEKL.

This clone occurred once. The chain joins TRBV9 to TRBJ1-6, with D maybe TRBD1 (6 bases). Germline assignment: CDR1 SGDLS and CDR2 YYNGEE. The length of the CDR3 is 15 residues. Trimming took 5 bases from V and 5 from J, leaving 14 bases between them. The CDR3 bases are TGTGCCAGCAGTAGTACCGGGACAAATAATTCACCCCTCCACTTT. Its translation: CASSSTGTNNSPLHF. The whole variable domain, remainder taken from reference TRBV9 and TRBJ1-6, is DSGVTQTPKHLITATGQRVTLRCSPRSGDLSVYWYQQSLDQGLQFLIQYYNGEERAKGNILERFSAQQFPDLHSELNLSSLELGDSALYFCASSSTGTNNSPLHFGNGTRLTVT.